This T cell receptor beta chain was identified in a study of T-cell reconstitution after alpha-beta-depleted transplantation in children. Study results and caveats: About two months after transplant, alpha-beta T cells reportedly came from several hundred expanded graft clones. From newly produced T cells came most of the T-cell counts and diversity one year after transplant. Some patients' high day-60 TCRbeta diversity was attributed to recipient cells surviving conditioning.

Germline V gene data show CDR1 as GTSNPN and CDR2 as SVGIG (reference sequence). The CDR3 sequence is 13 residues long. V was trimmed by 5 bases and J by 4 bases, leaving 12 bases between them. Worth noting for this clonotype: Its antigen is still unknown.

As it was prepared, the TCRbeta library received unique molecular identifiers. One entry per CDR3 protein, called by TCRdb with MiXCR from the PCR reads. This sample has some 120,000 distinct CDR3 sequences; about 21% occur once, and the top ten carry 10%. Sequenced here: PBMCs, mostly from graft donor cells, sampled 180 days after TCRalphabeta/CD19-depleted stem cell transplant. The genes are TRBV30 and TRBJ2-1; D may be TRBD2 (6 bases). The origin of this receptor is a male patient aged 2-10 years who had a stem cell transplant for chronic granulomatous disease, so the T cells may come from the graft donor. Here the CDR3 DNA reads TGTGCCTGGGAGACTAGTGTGTACAATGAGCAGTTCTTC. This gives the protein CAWETSVYNEQFF.